These T cell receptor beta chains were read from a single sample in a study of blood T cell repertoires in COVID-19. Data came from immunoSEQ multiplex PCR; TCRdb stores just in-frame clones and leaves some out. The repertoire holds 65,000 to 90,000 clones, with more than 70% as singletons. Material for sequencing was peripheral blood. Receptors were obtained from a man in his 70s with COVID-19, enrolled during active disease. Each CDR3 is given with its conserved first and last residue. A D gene is named only where the DNA matches it firmly.

V | length | D | CDR3
TRBV6-2/TRBV6-3 | 15 | NA | CASSYSGRNTGELFF
TRBV6-5 | 14 | NA | CASRETEGRKPQHF
TRBV7-6 | 16 | TRBD1 | CASSLDGQGFDNEQFF
TRBV3-1/TRBV3-2 | 16 | TRBD1 | CASSQTDRGKDQPQHF
TRBV4-2 | 16 | NA | CASSQETQGVHNEQFF
TRBV30 | 14 | TRBD2 | CAWSSGRVRETQYF
TRBV6-5 | 15 | NA | CASSLQAGRGEKLFF
TRBV5-1 | 14 | TRBD1 | CASSLADRGYGYTF
TRBV28 | 11 | NA | CASRSYNEQFF
TRBV6-5 | 15 | TRBD2 | CASGLGLAGFGELFF
TRBV11-3 | 17 | TRBD1 | CASSFRTGGFGQETQYF
TRBV18 | 13 | TRBD2 | CASSPGLAEEQYF
TRBV5-1 | 16 | NA | CASSAGHNSGANVLTF
TRBV6-2/TRBV6-3 | 16 | TRBD2 | CASSFLAGGVNNEQFF
TRBV25-1 | 14 | NA | CASRRRGLNNEQFF
TRBV6-5 | 14 | TRBD1 | CASTKGGTQETQYF
TRBV7-2 | 13 | NA | CASSSVRTYTQYF
TRBV5-1 | 13 | NA | CASSLEVSQPQHF
TRBV7-2 | 17 | NA | CASSLKYGGDDNSPLHF
TRBV7-2 | 14 | NA | CASSLNVAVNEQFF
TRBV7-9 | 15 | NA | CASSLGRNSNQPQHF
TRBV6-5 | 12 | TRBD1 | CASGDRQDGYTF
TRBV19 | 13 | NA | CASSIPGSDTIYF
TRBV6-5 | 15 | NA | CASRNRDSTNEKLFF
TRBV14 | 17 | TRBD2 | CASSPIPYLAGHHEQFF
TRBV7-8 | 14 | NA | CASSLGSMNTEAFF
TRBV18 | 18 | TRBD2 | CASASRTSDGSPKNIQYF
TRBV7-9 | 15 | NA | CASSPRAGTQETQYF
TRBV6-1 | 16 | NA | CASSEWAKAGNQPQHF
TRBV5-1 | 14 | NA | CASSLAIGVDEQYF
TRBV11-2 | 15 | NA | CASSSLRGRFNEQFF
TRBV2 | 16 | NA | CASSRTGGSGANVLTF
TRBV7-6 | 17 | TRBD2 | CASRDTLSLSGENEQYF
TRBV7-9 | 19 | TRBD2 | CASSFDSTSGSSGANVLTF
TRBV28 | 12 | NA | CASRGSLWGYTF
TRBV4-3 | 17 | NA | CASSQEWGTGSLNEQFF
TRBV11-2 | 12 | NA | CASSLGETGQYF
TRBV11-2 | 16 | NA | CASSLETGFGDSPLHF
TRBV27 | 13 | TRBD1 | CASRGQGHQPQHF
TRBV24-1 | 15 | NA | CATSDFAGYTDTQYF
TRBV5-6 | 15 | TRBD1 | CASSFFGTVAYEQYF
TRBV6-2/TRBV6-3 | 13 | TRBD1 | CASSPGTGGRYTF
TRBV30 | 13 | TRBD1 | CAWSETGATPLHF